This T cell receptor beta chain was retrieved from a study of T cells in localized non-small cell lung cancer. Study outcomes and limitations: Sequencing was restricted to one tumor region; therefore, heterogeneity remains possible.

Of note for this clone: Antigen specificity is unknown.

Clones were sequenced by immunoSEQ multiplex PCR, and TCRdb holds only the in-frame ones, with some missing. The sample yields roughly 1,200 clones, approximately 26% seen once. The V end lost 3 bases, the J end lost 6 bases, and 17 bases lay between the germline ends. There are 15 residues in the CDR3. CDR1 MDHEN and CDR2 SYDVKM come from the germline V gene. This sequence joins TRBV28 and TRBJ1-2, with D perhaps TRBD1 (5 bases). The material was normal lung tissue next to the tumor, obtained before any cancer treatment. This clonotype was obtained from a man aged 35-75 years with stage II lung adenocarcinoma. The CDR3 sequence is CASSFSSGTQNGYTF. CDR3 coding DNA: TGTGCCAGCAGTTTCTCCTCCGGGACCCAGAATGGCTACACCTTC.